The 28 T cell receptor beta chains reported below all come from one sample, sequenced in a study of blood T cell repertoires in COVID-19. Produced via immunoSEQ multiplex PCR; TCRdb's table is partial and in-frame only. This sample has hundreds of thousands of clones; approximately 87% occur once, and the top ten carry under 6.5%. The sample comprised peripheral blood. Receptor source: a woman aged 50 to 60 with COVID-19, enrolled during active disease.

The V call is TRBV6-2 or TRBV6-3, the J call TRBJ2-7; 7 bases line up with TRBD2. Trimming removed 0 bases from V and 5 bases from J; junction bases left unmatched: 10. The CDR3 is 16 residues long. Germline CDR1 is MNHEY and CDR2 is SVGEGT. The CDR3 here is CASSYSSRGEGDEQYF. CDR3 nucleotide sequence: TGTGCCAGCAGTTACTCGTCTCGGGGGGAAGGCGACGAGCAGTACTTC.

The chain joins TRBV7-2 to TRBJ1-1, with TRBD1 matching over 9 bases. Germline V gene lookup returns CDR1 SGHTA and CDR2 FQGNSA. V was pared by 6 bases and J by 1 base, with 6 bases of the junction left unmatched. The length of the CDR3 is 15 residues. The CDR3 protein is CASSTRGQGNTEAFF. The CDR3 DNA sequence: TGTGCCAGCAGTACTAGGGGACAGGGGAACACTGAAGCTTTCTTT.

The V gene is TRBV30, the J gene TRBJ2-3, with a weak D call TRBD1 (5 bases). The CDR3 covers 17 residues. CDR1 GTSNPN and CDR2 SVGIG come from the germline V gene (reference sequence). V shed 2 bases and J shed 3 bases, with 21 bases lying between them. CDR3 bases: TGTGCCTGGAGTCCCACCATATGGGGCGCTAATACAGATACGCAGTATTTT. Amino acid sequence: CAWSPTIWGANTDTQYF.

The J gene is TRBJ2-5, the V gene TRBV4-2, with 7 bases fitting TRBD2. The CDR3 covers 16 residues. Germline V gene sequence: CDR1 LGHNA, CDR2 YNFKEQ. J gave up 1 base and V 1 base, and 6 bases lay outside the gene matches. The CDR3 nucleotides read TGTGCCAGCAGCCAAGCAGCGGGGCAGGCCCAAGAGACCCAGTACTTC. Amino acids: CASSQAAGQAQETQYF.

This clone has a handful of counts. The chain combines TRBV5-1 with TRBJ2-7, with 7 positions matching TRBD1. The V gene's germline CDR1 is SGHRS and CDR2 YFSETQ. Losses at the gene ends were 4 bases for V and 3 bases for J; bases not matched to a gene: 10. The CDR3 runs to 15 residues. CDR3 DNA: TGCGCCAGCAGCATAGACAGGGAAAAAGGCTACGAGCAGTACTTC. Amino acids: CASSIDREKGYEQYF.

The V and J genes are TRBV5-1 and TRBJ2-7; 7 positions agree with TRBD2. The V segment lost 0 bases and the J segment 2 bases; nucleotides outside the gene matches: 5. Germline values: CDR1 SGHRS, CDR2 YFSETQ. The CDR3 covers 15 residues. This chain's CDR3 is CASSLGGGSPYEQYF. The CDR3 region has the DNA TGCGCCAGCAGCTTGGGAGGCGGGAGTCCCTACGAGCAGTACTTC.

The J gene is TRBJ2-7, the V gene TRBV18, with TRBD1 matching 12 bases. CDR1 and CDR2 from the germline V gene are KGHSH and LQKENI. The CDR3 runs to 15 residues. J gave up 6 bases and V 4 bases, and 7 bases lay outside the gene matches. This CDR3 reads CASSRQGQGAREQYF. As DNA, the CDR3 is TGTGCCAGCTCACGACAGGGACAGGGGGCGCGCGAGCAGTACTTC.

The V gene is TRBV12-3 or TRBV12-4, the J gene TRBJ1-5; the D gene is possibly TRBD1 (5 bases). This CDR3 spans 12 amino acids. The V end was cut by 10 bases, the J end by 6 bases, with 13 bases between. The chain's CDR3 is CATGEGSQPQHF. In DNA form, the CDR3 reads TGTGCCACTGGGGAGGGGAGTCAGCCCCAGCATTTT.

By share of the sample, this clone is medium-sized. The chain carries TRBV24-1 and TRBJ2-1, with D tentatively TRBD2 (7 bases). The V and J ends lost 7 bases and 2 bases respectively, with 14 bases between them. Germline values: CDR1 KGHDR, CDR2 SFDVKD. The CDR3 sequence is 15 residues long. As DNA, the CDR3 is TGTGCCACCAGGGGGAGGGGGGAGGCCTACAATGAGCAGTTCTTC. Protein: CATRGRGEAYNEQFF.

The chain combines TRBV2 with TRBJ2-5; 10 positions match TRBD2. The CDR3 contains 19 residues. Germline trimming cut 6 bases from V and 0 bases from J; bases unmatched to any gene: 16. The germline V gene has CDR1 SNHLY and CDR2 FYNNEI. For the CDR3, the DNA is TGTGCCAGCAGCCTCATAAAAAGGACTAGCGGATTTTACCAAGAGACCCAGTACTTC. This encodes CASSLIKRTSGFYQETQYF.

CDR3 sequence reads: CAWRAGGTDTQYF. The CDR3 nucleotides read TGTGCCTGGAGAGCGGGGGGCACAGATACGCAGTATTTT. The V gene is TRBV30, the J gene TRBJ2-3; 8 bases line up with TRBD2. V shed 3 bases and J 1 base; nucleotides not matched to a gene: 0. CDR3 length: 13 amino acids. Germline CDR1 and CDR2: GTSNPN and SVGIG (reference sequence).

The chain employs TRBV29-1 and TRBJ2-3, with D perhaps matching TRBD2 (5 bases). The CDR3 has 15 residues. Germline V gives CDR1 SQVTM, CDR2 ANQGSEA. The V and J ends lost 4 bases and 3 bases respectively, with 17 bases between them. The CDR3 sequence: CSVGGAPPGTDTQYF. The CDR3 DNA follows: TGCAGCGTTGGGGGAGCTCCACCTGGGACAGATACGCAGTATTTT.

V is TRBV4-1 and J is TRBJ2-7; tentative D call: TRBD1 (6 bases). The CDR3 covers 16 residues. The germline gives CDR1 MGHRA, CDR2 YSYEKL. Trimming pared 0 bases from V and 2 bases from J, leaving 14 bases between. CDR3 DNA: TGCGCCAGCAGCCAAGAGGGGTGGGGGCGAACCTACGAGCAGTACTTC. Its protein is CASSQEGWGRTYEQYF.

The V and J genes are TRBV7-3 and TRBJ2-1; 9 bases agree with TRBD2. With 2 bases clipped from V and 4 bases from J, the junction kept 3 bases outside the gene matches. The germline gives CDR1 SGHTA, CDR2 FQGTGA. This CDR3 is 15 amino acids long. CDR3 coding DNA: TGTGCCAGCAGCTTAGGCGGGAGGGGTTACAATGAGCAGTTCTTC. The encoded protein is CASSLGGRGYNEQFF. Full variable domain (outside the CDR3, taken from reference TRBV7-3 and TRBJ2-1): GAGVSQTPSNKVTEKGKYVELRCDPISGHTALYWYRQSLGQGPEFLIYFQGTGAADDSGLPNDRFFAVRPEGSVSTLKIQRTERGDSAVYLCASSLGGRGYNEQFFGPGTRLTVL.

Written as DNA, the CDR3 is TGTGCCAGCAGCCAAGCTAGCGCCAAAAACATTCAGTACTTC. Protein product: CASSQASAKNIQYF. The chain employs TRBV3-1 (or the pseudogene TRBV3-2) and TRBJ2-4; TRBD2 might be the D (5 bases). This CDR3 has 14 residues. Germline V lookup: CDR1 LGHDT, CDR2 YNNKEL (reference sequence). Between the trimmed V and J ends, which lost 1 base and 1 base, there was a span of 5 bases.

This clone was counted once. Written as DNA, the CDR3 is TGTGCCTGGAGCCAGGGATACGAGCAGTACTTC. This codes for CAWSQGYEQYF. The chain is built from TRBV30 and TRBJ2-7; tentatively, D is TRBD1 (5 bases). The CDR3 runs to 11 residues. The V and J ends lost 3 bases and 4 bases respectively, with 7 bases between them. Germline values: CDR1 GTSNPN, CDR2 SVGIG (reference sequence). The full variable domain, in which reference TRBV30 and TRBJ2-7 provide the parts outside the CDR3, is SQTIHQWPATLVQPVGSPLSLECTVEGTSNPNLYWYRQAAGRGLQLLFYSVGIGQISSEVPQNLSASRPQDRQFILSSKKLLLSDSGFYLCAWSQGYEQYFGPGTRLTVT.

This chain links TRBV9 with TRBJ2-1; D is possibly TRBD2 (5 bases). V lost 3 bases to trimming and J lost 0 bases, with 10 bases between them. Germline V gives CDR1 SGDLS, CDR2 YYNGEE. The CDR3 spans 15 residues. CDR3 bases: TGTGCCAGCAGCGAGGACTTAAGCTCCTACAATGAGCAGTTCTTC. The encoded protein is CASSEDLSSYNEQFF.

The J gene is TRBJ2-7, the V gene TRBV30; TRBD2 matches at 13 bases. Trimming removed 3 bases from V and 6 bases from J; junction bases left unmatched: 5. Germline V gene lookup returns CDR1 GTSNPN and CDR2 SVGIG (reference sequence). This CDR3 is built from 14 residues. The CDR3 DNA reads TGTGCCTGGAGGGGACTAGCGGGAATCCGCGAGCAGTACTTC. Residues: CAWRGLAGIREQYF.

The table lists this clone with a few counts. The V call is TRBV6-5, the J call TRBJ2-7; possible D gene TRBD1, 6 bases. Germline V lookup: CDR1 MNHEY, CDR2 SVGAGI. V lost 7 bases and J 2 bases, leaving 18 bases between the germline ends. The CDR3 is 15 residues long. This chain's CDR3 is CASTEGRQDPYEQYF. CDR3 coding DNA: TGTGCCAGCACCGAGGGGAGACAGGATCCCTACGAGCAGTACTTC.

The genes are TRBV27 and TRBJ2-7; no firm D call. Trimming removed 3 bases from V and 3 bases from J, with 9 bases in between. The CDR3 totals 13 residues. CDR1 and CDR2 (germline): MNHEY, SMNVEV (reference sequence). DNA of the CDR3: TGTGCCAGCAGTTTGGGCCCCTTCTACGAGCAGTACTTC. Protein: CASSLGPFYEQYF.

This clone was counted a single time. This chain connects TRBV6-5 to TRBJ2-1; 7 bases are a match to TRBD2. CDR3 length equals 16 residues. The germline gives CDR1 MNHEY, CDR2 SVGAGI. The trim removed 4 bases at V and 3 bases at J, leaving 9 bases unmatched. The CDR3 nucleotides read TGTGCCAGCAGTTTAAGACTAGCTCCCCGCTACAATGAGCAGTTCTTC. Amino acid sequence: CASSLRLAPRYNEQFF.

The chain has TRBV6-2 or TRBV6-3 and TRBJ1-5, with TRBD1 as a possible D gene (5 bases). CDR1 is MNHEY, CDR2 SVGEGT, per germline. The CDR3 covers 17 residues. Between the trimmed V and J ends, which lost 1 base and 0 bases, there was a span of 13 bases. The CDR3 DNA reads TGTGCCAGCAGTTACTGGGCCGACGGACATAGCAATCAGCCCCAGCATTTT. Encoded protein: CASSYWADGHSNQPQHF.

This clone has a handful of counts. The rearrangement links TRBV3-1 (or the pseudogene TRBV3-2) to TRBJ2-1; D is possibly TRBD1 (6 bases). Germline V gene data show CDR1 as LGHDT and CDR2 as YNNKEL (reference sequence). Between the trimmed V and J ends, which lost 2 bases and 7 bases, there was a span of 15 bases. The CDR3 is 15 residues long. CDR3 coding DNA: TGTGCCAGCAGCCAACCCGCTCACAGGGTAAATGAGCAGTTCTTC. Translated: CASSQPAHRVNEQFF.

The CDR3 region has the DNA TGTGCCAGCAGATCAGACGGGAGGGATACTGAAGCTTTCTTT. Protein: CASRSDGRDTEAFF. The chain uses TRBV7-2 and TRBJ1-1; unclear D gene. With 6 bases removed from V and 5 bases from J, the gap between germline ends came to 16 bases. CDR3 length equals 14 residues. Germline lookup yields CDR1 SGHTA and CDR2 FQGNSA.

The chain employs TRBV18 and TRBJ1-4; D gene ambiguous. V was shortened by 0 bases and J by 3 bases, with 17 bases between the two germline ends. CDR1 and CDR2 (germline): KGHSH, LQKENI. The CDR3 spans 18 residues. This chain's CDR3 is CASSPPKTNRWSNEKLFF. In nucleotides, the CDR3 is TGTGCCAGCTCACCACCCAAAACCAACAGATGGTCTAATGAAAAACTGTTTTTT.

There are a few counts of this clone. The chain carries TRBV21-1 and TRBJ2-2; no DNA check was done on the table's D call, TRBD1. TRBV21-1 is deemed a pseudogene. The CDR3 runs to 15 residues. The CDR3, as DNA: TGTGCCAGCAGCCTGGACAGCCTGAACACCGGGGAGCTGTTTTTT. It codes for CASSLDSLNTGELFF.

The gene calls are TRBV19 and TRBJ2-7, with 8 nucleotides matching TRBD2. Per the germline V gene, CDR1 is LNHDA and CDR2 is SQIVND (reference sequence). The CDR3 has 14 residues. The trim removed 5 bases at V and 4 bases at J, leaving 7 bases unmatched. Written as DNA, the CDR3 is TGTGCCAGTAGTTTAGCGGGGACTGAGTACGAGCAGTACTTC. Translating it yields CASSLAGTEYEQYF.

J is TRBJ2-5 and V is TRBV4-1; 10 bases agree with TRBD1. Germline V gives CDR1 MGHRA, CDR2 YSYEKL. The CDR3 covers 15 residues. Trimming removed 3 bases from V and 3 bases from J; junction bases left unmatched: 4. The CDR3 reads CASSHPGQGKETQYF. CDR3 DNA sequence: TGCGCCAGCAGCCACCCGGGACAGGGGAAAGAGACCCAGTACTTC.